The 30 T cell receptor beta chains reported below all come from one sample, sequenced in a study of T cell changes during pregnancy in multiple sclerosis. Profiled with immunoSEQ multiplex PCR; TCRdb holds only in-frame clones, not every one. The sample consists of about 31,000 clones, 87% of them appearing once. The sample consisted of CD8+ T cells from peripheral blood mononuclear cells, taken before pregnancy. These receptors all come from a female donor with multiple sclerosis, enrolled in a pregnancy study.

CDR3: CASGLSGGRSYNEQFF. In DNA form, the CDR3 reads TGCGCCAGCGGGTTGAGCGGGGGCCGCTCCTACAATGAGCAGTTCTTC. This rearrangement joins TRBV4-3 to TRBJ2-1, with 8 bases matching TRBD2. Germline assignment: CDR1 LGHNA and CDR2 YSLEER. This CDR3 contains 16 residues. Trimming removed 8 bases from V and 0 bases from J; junction bases left unmatched: 9.

The chain is built from TRBV27 and TRBJ1-1, with D possibly matching TRBD1 (5 bases). This CDR3 has 17 amino acids. V was clipped by 7 bases and J by 1 base, with 22 bases between them. Germline CDR1 reads MNHEY; CDR2 reads SMNVEV (reference sequence). The CDR3 protein is CASKEGLGFSPNTEAFF. CDR3 nucleotide sequence: TGTGCCAGCAAGGAGGGGTTGGGCTTCTCACCGAACACTGAAGCTTTCTTT.

The rearrangement links TRBV7-9 to TRBJ2-1, with 8 positions matching TRBD2. CDR3 length: 15 amino acids. Germline CDR1 and CDR2: SEHNR and FQNEAQ (reference sequence). J gave up 7 bases and V 1 base, and 6 bases lay outside the gene matches. The CDR3 DNA is TGTGCCAGCAGCTTAGGGAGCGGGAGAAAAAATGAGCAGTTCTTC. Amino acids: CASSLGSGRKNEQFF. The whole variable domain, remainder taken from reference TRBV7-9 and TRBJ2-1, is DTGVSQNPRHKITKRGQNVTFRCDPISEHNRLYWYRQTLGQGPEFLTYFQNEAQLEKSRLLSDRFSAERPKGSFSTLEIQRTEQGDSAMYLCASSLGSGRKNEQFFGPGTRLTVL.

The CDR3, as DNA: TGCAGTGCAAGGCTAGCGGGAGAGCAGTTCTTC. Protein: CSARLAGEQFF. This sequence joins TRBV20-1 and TRBJ2-1; 9 positions match TRBD2. Germline V lookup: CDR1 DFQATT, CDR2 SNEGSKA (reference sequence). Unmatched junction bases numbered 4, after V lost 6 bases and J lost 10 bases. The CDR3 is made up of 11 amino acids.

The chain has TRBV25-1 and TRBJ2-7, with a possible D match to TRBD1 (6 bases). With 2 bases removed from V and 4 bases from J, the gap between germline ends came to 6 bases. The CDR3 is 12 amino acids. Germline loops: CDR1 MGHDK, CDR2 SYGVNS. CDR3 bases: TGTGCCAGCAGTGAAACAGGGTACGAGCAGTACTTC. Encoded protein: CASSETGYEQYF.

J is TRBJ2-1 and V is TRBV7-9, with D possibly TRBD1 on 6 matching bases. Germline values: CDR1 SEHNR, CDR2 FQNEAQ (reference sequence). V gave up 7 bases and J gave up 2 bases, with 24 bases separating them. The CDR3 has 18 residues. The CDR3 sequence is CASTARSFQGQTYNEQFF. Written as DNA, the CDR3 is TGTGCCAGCACCGCAAGGAGTTTCCAGGGACAAACCTACAATGAGCAGTTCTTC.

The chain employs TRBV6-5 and TRBJ1-2, with D perhaps matching TRBD1 (5 bases). Trimming took 5 bases from V and 8 from J, leaving 18 bases between them. The CDR3 loop spans 14 amino acids. Germline CDR1 MNHEY, CDR2 SVGAGI. The CDR3 region has the DNA TGTGCCAGCAGTCGGGAGACACGGGACGTGGGCTACACCTTC. Its protein product is CASSRETRDVGYTF.

This clone has a handful of counts. This chain links TRBV7-9 with TRBJ1-2; maybe TRBD1 (5 bases). Trimming removed 4 bases from V and 13 bases from J, with 7 bases in between. The CDR3 is made up of 9 amino acids. Germline V gene sequence: CDR1 SEHNR, CDR2 FQNEAQ (reference sequence). The CDR3 DNA is TGTGCCAGCAGCTCGGGGGGCACCTTC. Translated, it gives CASSSGGTF.

The chain employs TRBV28 and TRBJ2-7, with a tentative D call TRBD2 (6 bases). The V end lost 2 bases, the J end lost 7 bases, and 18 bases lay between the germline ends. This CDR3 region has 15 residues. In germline, CDR1 is MDHEN, CDR2 SYDVKM. The CDR3 nucleotides are TGTGCCAGCAGTTTACCGGACGGGAGCTCAGGAGAGCAGTACTTC. Translation: CASSLPDGSSGEQYF.

This clone was seen a handful of times. The chain recombines TRBV15 with TRBJ2-7, with 7 bases identical to TRBD2. V lost 0 bases and J lost 2; bases outside the gene matches: 1. Looked up from germline, CDR1 is LNHNV and CDR2 is YYDKDF (reference sequence). The length of the CDR3 is 14 residues. The CDR3 DNA is TGTGCCACCAGCAGAGAGCGGGAGCCCTACGAGCAGTACTTC. It encodes CATSREREPYEQYF.

The chain carries TRBV18 and TRBJ2-1, with 8 nucleotides matching TRBD2. Germline CDR1 is KGHSH and CDR2 is LQKENI. CDR3 length: 15 residues. Losses at the gene ends were 3 bases for V and 7 bases for J; bases not matched to a gene: 8. CDR3 DNA sequence: TGTGCCAGCTCACCGACCGGGACTAGTGGAAATGAGCAGTTCTTC. Its protein product is CASSPTGTSGNEQFF.

This clone was recorded many times. The CDR3 loop reads CASSTGHWYEQYF. As DNA, the CDR3 is TGTGCCAGCAGCACGGGACATTGGTACGAGCAGTACTTC. The chain carries TRBV7-2 and TRBJ2-7, with a weak D call TRBD1 (6 bases). V gave up 5 bases and J gave up 4 bases, with 12 bases separating them. Germline V gene lookup returns CDR1 SGHTA and CDR2 FQGNSA. The CDR3 spans 13 residues.

The V gene is TRBV30, the J gene TRBJ1-6; 10 nucleotides align to TRBD1. This CDR3 region has 13 residues. J lost 9 bases, V lost 5 bases, and 4 bases had no gene match. The germline V gene encodes CDR1 GTSNPN and CDR2 SVGIG (reference sequence). CDR3: CAWGTGDGSPLHF. Here the CDR3 DNA reads TGTGCCTGGGGGACAGGGGACGGTTCACCCCTCCACTTT.

The chain recombines TRBV5-1 with TRBJ1-4; tentatively, D is TRBD1 (5 bases). Germline CDR1 is SGHRS and CDR2 is YFSETQ. V shed 0 bases and J shed 2 bases, with 5 bases lying between them. This CDR3 is built from 14 residues. CDR3 residues: CASSLGQTNEKLFF. The DNA for the CDR3 is TGCGCCAGCAGCTTGGGACAGACTAATGAAAAACTGTTTTTT.

This clone was seen once. The chain has TRBV7-3 and TRBJ1-6, with D maybe TRBD1 (6 bases). Germline V CDR1 and CDR2: SGHTA, FQGTGA. This CDR3 has 13 residues. Trimming removed 1 base at V and 13 bases at J, with 11 bases between. The CDR3 sequence is CASSLNFGGPLHF. CDR3 DNA sequence: TGTGCCAGCAGCTTAAATTTTGGGGGCCCCCTCCACTTT.

The gene calls are TRBV7-3 and TRBJ1-2, with 7 bases identical to TRBD1. The CDR3 runs 12 residues. Germline V gene lookup returns CDR1 SGHTA and CDR2 FQGTGA. Trimming at V came to 7 bases and at J to 4 bases, leaving 3 bases not matched to a gene. CDR3 residues: CASTRTGYGYTF. The CDR3 DNA reads TGTGCCAGCACCAGGACAGGCTATGGCTACACCTTC.

The chain carries TRBV28 and TRBJ2-5, with TRBD1 as a possible D gene (6 bases). Looked up from germline, CDR1 is MDHEN and CDR2 is SYDVKM. Trimming pared 4 bases from V and 2 bases from J, leaving 11 bases between. The CDR3 loop spans 14 amino acids. The CDR3 sequence: CASSSDSHQETQYF. Here the CDR3 DNA reads TGTGCCAGCAGTTCGGACAGCCATCAAGAGACCCAGTACTTC.

This clone was observed many times. The chain joins TRBV6-4 to TRBJ2-3; 11 nucleotides match TRBD2. Germline CDR1 reads MRHNA; CDR2 reads SNTAGT. V lost 3 bases and J lost 6; bases outside the gene matches: 5. This CDR3 is 15 amino acids long. The CDR3, as DNA: TGTGCCAGCAGTGAAGAGACTAGCGGGGCCGATACGCAGTATTTT. Translated: CASSEETSGADTQYF.

This clone was recorded only once. The CDR3 spells CASSPSSGTSRVNEQFF. The CDR3 coding sequence is TGTGCCAGCAGCCCCTCCTCCGGGACTAGTAGGGTCAATGAGCAGTTCTTC. V gene TRBV9 combines with J gene TRBJ2-1, with 8 bases identical to TRBD2. This CDR3 has 17 amino acids. The trim removed 4 bases at V and 6 bases at J, leaving 15 bases unmatched. Germline V gives CDR1 SGDLS, CDR2 YYNGEE.

This chain links TRBV19 with TRBJ2-3, with D possibly TRBD2 on 7 matching bases. Trimming stripped 5 bases from V and 3 bases from J, with 15 bases between. CDR1 and CDR2 from the germline V gene are LNHDA and SQIVND (reference sequence). The CDR3 runs 15 residues. In DNA, the CDR3 is TGTGCCAGTAGTCTAGGGGGACTACCTACAGATACGCAGTATTTT. It codes for CASSLGGLPTDTQYF.

The rearrangement joins TRBV5-1 to TRBJ2-1; TRBD2 might be the D (5 bases). Germline V gene lookup returns CDR1 SGHRS and CDR2 YFSETQ. The CDR3 consists of 11 residues. V shed 4 bases and J shed 6 bases, with 5 bases lying between them. Here the CDR3 reads CASSGGNEQFF. In nucleotides, the CDR3 is TGCGCCAGCAGCGGAGGCAATGAGCAGTTCTTC.

This sequence joins TRBV7-8 and TRBJ1-6; 7 nucleotides agree with TRBD1. The germline CDR1 and CDR2 sequences are SGHVS and FQNEAQ. The junction had 6 bases not matched to a gene; V was cut back by 5 bases and J by 5 bases. The CDR3 is made up of 15 amino acids. CDR3 coding DNA: TGTGCCAGCAGCCCCGCGGACAGGAATAATTCACCCCTCCACTTT. Translated, it gives CASSPADRNNSPLHF.

This clone came up once. The V call is TRBV28, the J call TRBJ2-5; the match to TRBD1 covers 7 bases. The CDR3 consists of 16 residues. Germline assignment: CDR1 MDHEN and CDR2 SYDVKM. Unmatched junction bases numbered 11, after V lost 5 bases and J lost 2 bases. This CDR3 is CASSTRQGRPQETQYF. In nucleotides, the CDR3 is TGTGCCAGCAGTACTCGACAGGGCCGGCCTCAAGAGACCCAGTACTTC.

The genes are TRBV6-5 and TRBJ2-1; a weak D match, TRBD1 (5 bases). Germline lookup yields CDR1 MNHEY and CDR2 SVGAGI. With 4 bases removed from V and 0 bases from J, the gap between germline ends came to 10 bases. The CDR3 extends over 15 amino acids. The CDR3 loop reads CASSSDSSSYNEQFF. The CDR3 DNA is TGTGCCAGCAGTTCTGACAGTAGCTCCTACAATGAGCAGTTCTTC.

J is TRBJ1-1 and V is TRBV28, with D maybe TRBD1 (6 bases). The CDR3 totals 16 residues. V was clipped by 3 bases and J by 0 bases, with 14 bases between them. Germline V gene sequence: CDR1 MDHEN, CDR2 SYDVKM. The DNA of the CDR3 is TGTGCCAGCAGTTTCCCGACAGGCACCTTGAACACTGAAGCTTTCTTT. It encodes CASSFPTGTLNTEAFF.

The chain has TRBV19 and TRBJ1-1; D not resolved. Germline V lookup: CDR1 LNHDA, CDR2 SQIVND (reference sequence). With 3 bases removed from V and 4 bases from J, the gap between germline ends came to 12 bases. This CDR3 spans 14 amino acids. The CDR3 DNA reads as TGTGCCAGTAGTATGGGAGGTGCTGGCACTGAAGCTTTCTTT. It encodes CASSMGGAGTEAFF. Full variable domain (missing parts from reference TRBV19 and TRBJ1-1): DGGITQSPKYLFRKEGQNVTLSCEQNLNHDAMYWYRQDPGQGLRLIYYSQIVNDFQKGDIAEGYSVSREKKESFPLTVTSAQKNPTAFYLCASSMGGAGTEAFFGQGTRLTVV.

The V call is TRBV28, the J call TRBJ1-1; perhaps TRBD1 as D (5 bases). The CDR3 totals 12 residues. Per germline, CDR1 MDHEN and CDR2 SYDVKM. Trimming removed 4 bases from V and 4 bases from J, with 7 bases in between. The CDR3 bases are TGTGCCAGCAGTTCGGGGGGCACTGAAGCTTTCTTT. Protein: CASSSGGTEAFF.

CDR3 protein: CASADPRGGYTF. The CDR3 DNA reads TGTGCCAGCGCGGACCCAAGGGGTGGCTACACCTTC. The chain combines TRBV19 with TRBJ1-2; a weak D match, TRBD1 (5 bases). Germline CDR1 and CDR2: LNHDA and SQIVND (reference sequence). The CDR3 runs 12 residues. The V and J ends lost 9 bases and 7 bases respectively, with 15 bases between them.

This clone is categorized as medium-sized. In the same sample, other DNA sequences code for this CDR3. The rearrangement joins TRBV27 to TRBJ1-1; no reliable D call. Trimming took off 2 bases at V and 4 bases at J, with 8 bases between the two ends. The CDR3 length is 13 residues. The germline V gene has CDR1 MNHEY and CDR2 SMNVEV (reference sequence). CDR3 in DNA: TGTGCCAGCAGTTTAGGTCGGGGCACTGAAGCTTTCTTT. Translating it yields CASSLGRGTEAFF.

J is TRBJ2-7 and V is TRBV27; 10 positions agree with TRBD2. CDR1 is MNHEY, CDR2 SMNVEV, per germline (reference sequence). The CDR3 runs 15 residues. The trim removed 4 bases at V and 2 bases at J, leaving 5 bases unmatched. This CDR3 reads CASSSGLAVTYEQYF. Here the CDR3 DNA reads TGTGCCAGCAGTTCCGGACTAGCGGTAACCTACGAGCAGTACTTC.